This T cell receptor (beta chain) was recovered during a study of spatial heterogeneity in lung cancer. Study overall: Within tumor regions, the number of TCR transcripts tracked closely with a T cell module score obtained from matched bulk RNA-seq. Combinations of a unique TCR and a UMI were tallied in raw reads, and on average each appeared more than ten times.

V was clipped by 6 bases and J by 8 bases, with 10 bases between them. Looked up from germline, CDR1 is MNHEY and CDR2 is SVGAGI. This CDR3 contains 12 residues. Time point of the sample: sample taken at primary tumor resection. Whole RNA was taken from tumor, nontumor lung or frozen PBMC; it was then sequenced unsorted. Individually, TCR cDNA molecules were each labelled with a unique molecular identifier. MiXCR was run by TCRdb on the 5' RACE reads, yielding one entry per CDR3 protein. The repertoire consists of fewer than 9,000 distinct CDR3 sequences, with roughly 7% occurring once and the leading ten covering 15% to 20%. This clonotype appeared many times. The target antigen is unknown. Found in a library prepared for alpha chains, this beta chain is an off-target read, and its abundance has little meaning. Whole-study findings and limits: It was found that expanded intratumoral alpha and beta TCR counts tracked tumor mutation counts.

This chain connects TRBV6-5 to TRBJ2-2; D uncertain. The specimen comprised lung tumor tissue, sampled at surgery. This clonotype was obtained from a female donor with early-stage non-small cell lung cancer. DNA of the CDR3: TGTGCCAGCAGGCCCGACCGAGGGGAGCTGTTTTTT. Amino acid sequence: CASRPDRGELFF.